Below, 25 T cell receptor beta chains from the same sample are listed, as sequenced in a study of shared clonotypes between healthy human individuals. Profiled with immunoSEQ multiplex PCR; TCRdb holds only in-frame clones, not every one. The sample yields about 600,000 clones, around 78% seen once. The sample was PBMCs. The receptors were gathered from a woman in her thirties or forties in good health. Some clones in this sample may be carry-over from other donors' samples.

In regard to this clone: A clone one base away is much larger, so this may be a read error. The chain uses TRBV4-3 and TRBJ2-1; D tentatively fits TRBD1 or TRBD2 (5 bases each). In germline, CDR1 is LGHNA, CDR2 YSLEER. The CDR3 sequence is 16 residues long. This CDR3 reads CASSQLGTGDYNEKFF. The CDR3 region has the DNA TGCGCCAGCAGCCAGCTGGGGACCGGCGACTACAATGAGAAGTTCTTC.

V usage is TRBV19 and J usage is TRBJ1-2; 7 positions agree with TRBD1. Trimming took 4 bases from V and 4 from J; bases not matched to a gene: 6. The CDR3 loop spans 14 amino acids. CDR1 and CDR2 from the germline V gene are LNHDA and SQIVND (reference sequence). For the CDR3, the DNA is TGTGCCAGTAGTACAGGGACAGCTGCCTATGGCTACACCTTC. This codes for CASSTGTAAYGYTF.

V gene TRBV2 combines with J gene TRBJ2-5, with TRBD1 as a possible D gene (6 bases). Between the trimmed V and J ends, which lost 8 bases and 4 bases, there was a span of 11 bases. Germline CDR1 is SNHLY and CDR2 is FYNNEI. The length of the CDR3 is 12 residues. CDR3 nucleotide sequence: TGTGCCAGCCTGGACAGCGGAGAGACCCAGTACTTC. It is translated as CASLDSGETQYF.

This clone was picked up a small number of times. Just one base apart from a much larger clone, this may be a read error. The sample holds other DNA sequences that translate to the same CDR3. The chain is built from TRBV30 and TRBJ1-5; perhaps TRBD1 as D (6 bases). Germline V gene lookup returns CDR1 GTSNPN and CDR2 SVGIG (reference sequence). CDR3 size: 13 residues. In DNA, the CDR3 is TGTGCCTGGAGCAACGGGGGCAATCAGCCCCAGCACTTT. The encoded protein is CAWSNGGNQPQHF.

This chain links TRBV28 with TRBJ2-7; D is perhaps TRBD1 (6 bases). The CDR3 runs 15 residues. In germline, CDR1 is MDHEN, CDR2 SYDVKM. V shed 3 bases and J shed 2 bases, with 14 bases lying between them. The CDR3 region is CASSFTGQLPYEQYF. CDR3 nucleotide sequence: TGTGCCAGCAGTTTCACCGGACAGCTACCCTACGAGCAGTACTTC.

The J gene is TRBJ2-7, the V gene TRBV10-3; TRBD1 matches at 7 bases. CDR3 size: 12 residues. The ends lost 4 bases at V and 5 bases at J; junction bases unmatched: 2. Germline V lookup: CDR1 ENHRY, CDR2 SYGVKD. Here the CDR3 DNA reads TGTGCCATCAGTGCCACAGGGGACGAGCAGTACTTC. It specifies CAISATGDEQYF.

The CDR3 reads CASSGPGGYTF. CDR3 bases: TGTGCCAGCAGTGGGCCTGGGGGCTACACCTTC. This chain links TRBV9 with TRBJ1-2; D gene ambiguous. CDR3 size: 11 residues. Trimming removed 5 bases at V and 8 bases at J, with 10 bases between. From germline, CDR1 is SGDLS and CDR2 YYNGEE.

Concerning this clone: An end of the junction differs from the germline gene, which may be a read error. The chain recombines TRBV6-6 with TRBJ2-7; D gene unclear. This CDR3 is 11 amino acids long. Germline V gene sequence: CDR1 MNHNY, CDR2 SVGAGI (reference sequence). DNA of the CDR3: TGTGCCAGCGGTTACCGCGACGAGCAGTACTTC. It codes for CASGYRDEQYF.

V and J are TRBV28 and TRBJ1-1; D not certain. Germline V lookup: CDR1 MDHEN, CDR2 SYDVKM. Trimming shortened V by 6 bases and J by 8 bases, and 19 bases separated the two germline ends. This CDR3 region has 14 residues. CDR3 loop: CASRTQGSGGEAFF. DNA of the CDR3: TGTGCCAGCAGAACCCAAGGGTCTGGAGGGGAAGCTTTCTTT.

The V and J genes are TRBV29-1 and TRBJ1-1, with D perhaps TRBD1 (5 bases). The CDR3 consists of 14 residues. Per the germline V gene, CDR1 is SQVTM and CDR2 is ANQGSEA. V lost 6 bases to trimming and J lost 1 base, with 15 bases between them. The CDR3 reads CSVPMRGANTEAFF. The CDR3, as DNA: TGCAGCGTCCCCATGCGTGGGGCGAACACTGAAGCTTTCTTT.

The chain couples TRBV28 to TRBJ1-3; a possible D gene is TRBD1 (5 bases). Germline CDR1 and CDR2: MDHEN and SYDVKM. This CDR3 is built from 16 residues. Trimming stripped 6 bases from V and 1 base from J, with 16 bases between. The CDR3 nucleotides read TGTGCCAGCAGACCACCACCGGGACGGTCTGGAAACACCATATATTTT. This codes for CASRPPPGRSGNTIYF.

In this sample, this clone turned up many times. J is TRBJ1-4 and V is TRBV11-2; D is ambiguous. Germline CDR1 is SGHAT and CDR2 is FQNNGV. With 8 bases removed from V and 4 bases from J, the gap between germline ends came to 11 bases. The CDR3 length is 13 residues. The CDR3 is CASVPLDNEKLFF. The CDR3 DNA reads TGTGCCAGCGTGCCCCTCGATAATGAAAAACTGTTTTTT.

The rearrangement joins TRBV7-2 to TRBJ2-1; D remains ambiguous. The germline gives CDR1 SGHTA, CDR2 FQGNSA. The CDR3 has 12 residues. With 3 bases removed from V and 8 bases from J, the gap between germline ends came to 8 bases. The CDR3 bases are TGTGCCAGCAGCTTTCTTCTTTATGAGCAGTTCTTC. Translation: CASSFLLYEQFF.

This chain connects TRBV5-1 to TRBJ2-6, with D hard to call. The CDR3 is made up of 15 amino acids. From germline, CDR1 is SGHRS and CDR2 YFSETQ. The V end was cut by 6 bases, the J end by 0 bases, with 10 bases between. The CDR3 spells CASTTESSGANVLTF. Here the CDR3 DNA reads TGCGCCAGCACTACGGAGAGCTCTGGGGCCAACGTCCTGACTTTC. Looking up the rest from reference TRBV5-1 and TRBJ2-6 gives the full variable domain: KAGVTQTPRYLIKTRGQQVTLSCSPISGHRSVSWYQQTPGQGLQFLFEYFSETQRNKGNFPGRFSGRQFSNSRSEMNVSTLELGDSALYLCASTTESSGANVLTFGAGSRLTVL.

This clone appeared a single time. This chain connects TRBV21-1 to TRBJ2-7. TRBV21-1 is marked as a pseudogene. The CDR3 length is 16 residues. CDR3: CASSKALGRPGYEQYF. The DNA of the CDR3 is TGTGCCAGCAGCAAAGCGCTTGGCAGACCTGGCTACGAGCAGTACTTC.

This chain connects TRBV6-6 to TRBJ2-7; perhaps D is TRBD1 or TRBD2 (6 bases each). With 10 bases removed from V and 1 base from J, the gap between germline ends came to 14 bases. CDR3 length equals 13 residues. Germline V gives CDR1 MNHNY, CDR2 SVGAGI (reference sequence). The chain's CDR3 is CATSTGRSYEQYF. The DNA of the CDR3 is TGTGCCACTTCTACAGGGAGGTCCTACGAGCAGTACTTC.

With regard to this clone: This clone may be a read error of a much larger clone one base away. Since no conserved phenylalanine or tryptophan closes the CDR3, a read error is the likely cause. It is unclear where the CDR3 begins or ends on the DNA, so no DNA is shown, and the CDR3 is as TCRdb lists it. The gene calls are TRBV30 and TRBJ1-1. Germline CDR1 is GTSNPN and CDR2 is SVGIG (reference sequence). The CDR3 is 13 amino acids in total, end residues counted. The chain's CDR3 is CAWSIDSGTEAFL.

The chain recombines TRBV28 with TRBJ2-6; tentatively, D is TRBD2 (6 bases). This CDR3 contains 17 residues. Per the germline V gene, CDR1 is MDHEN and CDR2 is SYDVKM. The V end lost 4 bases, the J end lost 0 bases, and 13 bases lay between the germline ends. CDR3 bases: TGTGCCAGCAGTTCCCCCTCGGGAGACTCTGGGGCCAACGTCCTGACTTTC. Translation gives CASSSPSGDSGANVLTF.

Of note for this clone: Other DNA sequences of this sample code for an identical CDR3. The chain recombines TRBV14 with TRBJ2-7; D is possibly TRBD1 (5 bases). The CDR3 is 14 residues long. Germline lookup yields CDR1 SGHDN and CDR2 FVKESK. The ends were cut back, 1 base at V and 2 bases at J, with 9 bases in the middle. CDR3 sequence reads: CASSQGQGPYEQYF. CDR3 DNA sequence: TGTGCCAGCAGCCAAGGTCAGGGCCCCTACGAGCAGTACTTC.

This rearrangement joins TRBV5-5 to TRBJ2-5; D might be TRBD2 (7 bases). The CDR3 loop spans 15 amino acids. V was trimmed by 2 bases and J by 5 bases, leaving 16 bases between them. Per germline, CDR1 SGHKS and CDR2 YYEKEE (reference sequence). Written as DNA, the CDR3 is TGTGCCAGCAGCTTTCTCGGCAGGGGAGGGGAGACCCAGTACTTC. Translated: CASSFLGRGGETQYF.

The J gene is TRBJ1-1, the V gene TRBV6-5; D remains unclear. CDR3 size: 11 residues. CDR1 is MNHEY, CDR2 SVGAGI, per germline. The germline V and J ends were trimmed by 3 bases and 10 bases, with 9 bases remaining between them. CDR3 DNA: TGTGCCAGCAGTTATGTGGGTATAGCTTTCTTT. This sequence encodes CASSYVGIAFF.

The chain combines TRBV2 with TRBJ1-3; D unresolved. Germline-derived CDR1 and CDR2 are SNHLY and FYNNEI. Deletions cut 10 bases from V and 3 bases from J, with 7 bases between. CDR3 length equals 11 residues. The CDR3 spells CATMNGNTIYF. As DNA, the CDR3 is TGTGCCACCATGAATGGAAACACCATATATTTT.

The rearrangement links TRBV13 to TRBJ1-4; a possible D gene is TRBD1 (5 bases). Germline V CDR1 and CDR2: PRHDT, FYEKMQ (reference sequence). The CDR3 is 16 residues long. V dropped 0 bases and J dropped 8 bases, with 16 bases sitting between them. CDR3 DNA: TGTGCCAGCAGCTTAGGCCTCGGCGGCAGGGAAGAAAAACTGTTTTTT. The encoded protein is CASSLGLGGREEKLFF.

V and J are TRBV7-2 and TRBJ2-7, with D tentatively TRBD1 (6 bases). The CDR3 length is 15 residues. Germline V gives CDR1 SGHTA, CDR2 FQGNSA. Trimming took 5 bases from V and 4 from J, leaving 18 bases between them. In nucleotides, the CDR3 is TGTGCCAGCAGCCTCCTATCAGTGAGGGGGTACGAGCAGTACTTC. This encodes CASSLLSVRGYEQYF.

About this clone itself: With a much larger clone just one base away, this may be a read error. The chain combines TRBV27 with TRBJ2-3, with D possibly being TRBD2 (5 bases). CDR1 MNHEY and CDR2 SMNVEV come from the germline V gene (reference sequence). The CDR3 has 12 residues. CDR3 in DNA: TGTGCCAGCAGCCCTAGCATAGATACGCAGTATTTT. Its translation is CASSPSIDTQYF.